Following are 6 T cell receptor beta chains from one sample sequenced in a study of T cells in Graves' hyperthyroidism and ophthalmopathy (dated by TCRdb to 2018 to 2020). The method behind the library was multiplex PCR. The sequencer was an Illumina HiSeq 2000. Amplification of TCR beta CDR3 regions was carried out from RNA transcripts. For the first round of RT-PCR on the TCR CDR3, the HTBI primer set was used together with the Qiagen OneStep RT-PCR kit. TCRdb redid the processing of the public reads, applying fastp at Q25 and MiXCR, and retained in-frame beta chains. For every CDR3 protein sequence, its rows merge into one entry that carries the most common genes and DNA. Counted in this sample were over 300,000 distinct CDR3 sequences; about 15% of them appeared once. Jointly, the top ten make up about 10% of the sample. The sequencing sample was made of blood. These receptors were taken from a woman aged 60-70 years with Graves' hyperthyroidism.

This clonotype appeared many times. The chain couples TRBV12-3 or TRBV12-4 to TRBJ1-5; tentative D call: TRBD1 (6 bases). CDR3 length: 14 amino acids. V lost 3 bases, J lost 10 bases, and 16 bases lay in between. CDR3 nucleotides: TGTGCCAGCAGTTTGGGTCAGGGGATCAGACCCCAGCATTTT. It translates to CASSLGQGIRPQHF.

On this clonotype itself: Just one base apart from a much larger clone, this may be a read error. For the CDR3, the DNA is TGTGCCAGCAGCCAAGGACCAGCAGACAGCTCCTACGAGCAGTACTTC. Encoded protein: CASSQGPADSSYEQYF. This chain joins TRBV3-1 and TRBJ2-7; tentatively, D is TRBD1 (5 bases). The V gene lost 1 base and the J gene lost 0 bases, with 13 bases spanning the gap. This CDR3 is built from 16 residues. Germline-derived CDR1 and CDR2 are LGHDT and YNNKEL (reference sequence).

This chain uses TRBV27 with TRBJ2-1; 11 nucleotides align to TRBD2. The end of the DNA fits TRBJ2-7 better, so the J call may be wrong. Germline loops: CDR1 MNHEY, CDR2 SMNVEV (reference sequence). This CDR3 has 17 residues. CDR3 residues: CASSLAGTSGPYNEQYF. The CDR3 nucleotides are TGTGCCAGCAGTTTAGCCGGGACTAGCGGACCCTACAATGAGCAGTACTTC.

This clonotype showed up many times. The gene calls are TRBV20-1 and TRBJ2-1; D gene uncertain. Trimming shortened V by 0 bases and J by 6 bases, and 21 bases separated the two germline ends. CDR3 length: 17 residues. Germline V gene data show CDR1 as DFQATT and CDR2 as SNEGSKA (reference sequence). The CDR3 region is CSARDTSGPIKGNEQFF. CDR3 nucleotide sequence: TGCAGTGCTAGAGATACGTCCGGACCCATAAAGGGCAATGAGCAGTTCTTC.

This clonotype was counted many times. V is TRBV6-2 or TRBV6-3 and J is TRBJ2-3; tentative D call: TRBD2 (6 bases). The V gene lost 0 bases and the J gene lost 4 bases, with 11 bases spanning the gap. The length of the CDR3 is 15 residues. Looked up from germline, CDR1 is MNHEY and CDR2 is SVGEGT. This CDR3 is CASSYSLLAPDTQYF. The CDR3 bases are TGTGCCAGCAGTTACTCTCTACTAGCCCCAGATACGCAGTATTTT.

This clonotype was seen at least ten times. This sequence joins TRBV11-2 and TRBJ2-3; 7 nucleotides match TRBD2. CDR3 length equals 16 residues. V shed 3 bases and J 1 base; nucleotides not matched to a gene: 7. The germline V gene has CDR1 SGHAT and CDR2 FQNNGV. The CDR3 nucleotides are TGTGCCAGCAGCTTGGCGGGAGCTAGAGGCACAGATACGCAGTATTTT. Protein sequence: CASSLAGARGTDTQYF.